This TCR beta chain stems from a study of blood T cell repertoires in COVID-19. Study details: Collection of acute and convalescent COVID-19 samples took place in the United States, Italy and Spain. Nucleic acid was either cDNA or gDNA, and it came from T cells, B-cell-depleted T cells, or PBMCs.

Original analysis: How many nucleated cells were present was estimated from reference gene primer amplification. Data came from immunoSEQ multiplex PCR; TCRdb stores just in-frame clones and leaves some out. That table is the source of V, J and clone size, and D and trimming were worked out from the DNA. The sample shows about 51,000 clones, around 84% of them seen only once. V was pared by 6 bases and J by 4 bases, with 5 bases of the junction left unmatched. The CDR3 sequence is 13 residues long. Germline V gene data show CDR1 as SNHLY and CDR2 as FYNNEI. Material: peripheral blood. The chain couples TRBV2 to TRBJ1-2; TRBD1 aligns across 7 bases. The TCR originated in an elderly man with active COVID-19. CDR3 in amino acids: CASSQGESYGYTF. CDR3 DNA sequence: TGTGCCAGCAGCCAGGGGGAGAGCTATGGCTACACCTTC.